Below, 12 T cell receptor beta chains from the same sample are listed, as sequenced in a study of T cell repertoires in cytomegalovirus infection. TCRdb reprocessed the reads with MiXCR, giving one entry per CDR3 protein. Altogether tens of thousands of distinct CDR3 sequences are present, under 25% being singletons, with the ten largest covering roughly 79%. No cognate antigen is known for these TCRs. Sequencing was carried out using PBMCs, sequenced either directly or after in vitro stimulation (not recorded which). The receptors come from a human donor in good health (CMV status not recorded). Some clones in this sample may be carry-over from other donors' samples.

This clonotype was detected a few times. V gene TRBV4-1 combines with J gene TRBJ2-6; D is uncertain. CDR1 and CDR2 (germline): MGHRA, YSYEKL. With 2 bases removed from V and 0 bases from J, the gap between germline ends came to 11 bases. This CDR3 contains 17 residues. CDR3 coding DNA: TGCGCCAGCAGCCAATTAGCCATTTACTCTGGGGCCAACGTCCTGACTTTC. This gives the protein CASSQLAIYSGANVLTF.

The J gene is TRBJ2-1, the V gene TRBV7-9, with D perhaps matching TRBD1 or TRBD2 (5 bases each). V lost 5 bases and J 7 bases, leaving 21 bases between the germline ends. CDR1 and CDR2 from the germline V gene are SEHNR and FQNEAQ (reference sequence). This CDR3 region has 16 residues. CDR3 amino acids: CASSPPLLGTVNEQFF. In DNA form, the CDR3 reads TGTGCCAGCAGCCCACCCCTCTTGGGGACGGTGAATGAGCAGTTCTTC.

This chain links TRBV28 with TRBJ1-1; D possibly corresponds to TRBD1 (5 bases). V lost 3 bases and J 7 bases, leaving 18 bases between the germline ends. The germline CDR1 and CDR2 sequences are MDHEN and SYDVKM. The CDR3 has 15 amino acids. The CDR3 DNA sequence: TGTGCCAGCAGTTTTTTGACAGCTAGCCCCCATGAAGCTTTCTTT. This codes for CASSFLTASPHEAFF.

This clonotype has only a few counts. This chain joins TRBV5-4 and TRBJ1-2; TRBD1 agrees at 7 bases. V was clipped by 0 bases and J by 4 bases; unmatched bases: 3. The germline V gene has CDR1 SGHNT and CDR2 YYREEE (reference sequence). This CDR3 region has 14 residues. The CDR3 DNA reads TGTGCCAGCAGCTTGGACAGGGGTCTCTATGGCTACACCTTC. As protein: CASSLDRGLYGYTF.

This clonotype was picked up one time. The rearrangement joins TRBV20-1 to TRBJ2-5, with no clear D. The germline CDR1 and CDR2 sequences are DFQATT and SNEGSKA (reference sequence). Trimming cost V 1 base and J 0 bases, with 3 bases left between them. CDR3 length: 12 residues. Written as DNA, the CDR3 is TGCAGTGCTAGAGGGAACCAAGAGACCCAGTACTTC. This sequence encodes CSARGNQETQYF.

The chain has TRBV2 and TRBJ2-1, with D maybe TRBD1 (5 bases). CDR3 size: 11 residues. In germline, CDR1 is SNHLY, CDR2 FYNNEI. Deletions cut 8 bases from V and 7 bases from J, with 9 bases between. DNA of the CDR3: TGTGCCAGCGGGGCTAGAAATGAGCAGTTCTTC. Protein product: CASGARNEQFF.

This clonotype was seen at least ten times. The gene calls are TRBV7-9 and TRBJ2-7, with D possibly being TRBD2 (5 bases). This CDR3 has 16 amino acids. V was pared by 7 bases and J by 0 bases, with 19 bases between. The germline gives CDR1 SEHNR, CDR2 FQNEAQ (reference sequence). CDR3 bases: TGTGCCAGCAACCGACCCGACATCGAGGGCTCCTACGAGCAGTACTTC. Its protein is CASNRPDIEGSYEQYF. Full variable domain (remainder filled in from reference TRBV7-9 and TRBJ2-7): DTGVSQNPRHKITKRGQNVTFRCDPISEHNRLYWYRQTLGQGPEFLTYFQNEAQLEKSRLLSDRFSAERPKGSFSTLEIQRTEQGDSAMYLCASNRPDIEGSYEQYFGPGTRLTVT.

This rearrangement joins TRBV25-1 to TRBJ2-3; D call uncertain. CDR1 and CDR2 (germline): MGHDK, SYGVNS. V was shortened by 3 bases and J by 1 base, with 5 bases between the two germline ends. The CDR3 consists of 13 residues. The CDR3 sequence is CASSDGGTDTQYF. CDR3 bases: TGTGCCAGCAGTGATGGGGGCACAGATACGCAGTATTTT.

Concerning this clonotype: One end of the junction varies from germline; a read error may be responsible. The V and J genes are TRBV27 and TRBJ2-3; the match to TRBD2 covers 10 bases. The CDR3 contains 17 residues. Germline-derived CDR1 and CDR2 are MNHEY and SMNVEV (reference sequence). The CDR3 DNA reads as TGTGTCAGCACCAAATTGGGGGTAGCGGGAGGATGGGATACGCAGTATTTT. Its translation: CVSTKLGVAGGWDTQYF.

This chain uses TRBV5-1 with TRBJ2-2; 11 nucleotides line up with TRBD1. Germline V CDR1 and CDR2: SGHRS, YFSETQ. This CDR3 is 16 amino acids long. Germline trimming cut 4 bases from V and 8 bases from J; bases unmatched to any gene: 10. In nucleotides, the CDR3 is TGCGCCAGCAGCCTCTATGGACAGGGGGCCAATGGGGAGCTGTTTTTT. Its translation is CASSLYGQGANGELFF.

The rearrangement links TRBV29-1 to TRBJ2-5, with 7 nucleotides matching TRBD2. CDR1 is SQVTM, CDR2 ANQGSEA, per germline. With V trimmed by 5 bases and J by 4 bases, 13 bases remained unmatched. This CDR3 spans 15 amino acids. The CDR3 loop reads CSVSLWAGVSETQYF. The CDR3 DNA follows: TGCAGCGTTAGTCTTTGGGCGGGAGTGTCAGAGACCCAGTACTTC.

This clonotype was counted a single time. V is TRBV23-1 and J is TRBJ2-1; TRBD2 aligns across 10 bases. TRBV23-1 is an ORF for which the function is uncertain. The V gene end was trimmed by 2 bases and the J gene end by 7 bases; junction bases not matched to a gene: 14. The CDR3 consists of 18 residues. The DNA for the CDR3 is TGCGCCAGCAGTCAACCGAAAGCCGGGACTAGCGCATTAAATGAGCAGTTCTTC. Translating gives CASSQPKAGTSALNEQFF.